These 27 T cell receptor beta chains came from one sample sequenced in a study of T cell changes during pregnancy in multiple sclerosis. Here immunoSEQ multiplex PCR was the method, and the copy in TCRdb shows in-frame clones only, minus some. The table has 60,000 to 65,000 clones, about nine tenths seen once. The sequencing used peripheral blood, collected in the first trimester of pregnancy. These TCRs come from a female donor with multiple sclerosis, enrolled in a pregnancy study.

The chain joins TRBV19 to TRBJ2-7; a possible D gene is TRBD1 (5 bases). The CDR3 is made up of 12 amino acids. Trimming left V 1 base short and J 6 bases short, with 7 bases between. Germline CDR1 reads LNHDA; CDR2 reads SQIVND (reference sequence). The CDR3 reads CASSIGTGEQYF. Written as DNA, the CDR3 is TGTGCCAGTAGTATAGGCACAGGCGAGCAGTACTTC.

This sequence joins TRBV6-5 and TRBJ2-3; 8 bases align to TRBD2. The length of the CDR3 is 14 residues. The trim removed 6 bases at V and 2 bases at J, leaving 4 bases unmatched. Looked up from germline, CDR1 is MNHEY and CDR2 is SVGAGI. Here the CDR3 reads CASRKRESTDTQYF. CDR3 coding DNA: TGTGCCAGCAGGAAGCGGGAGTCCACAGATACGCAGTATTTT.

In DNA form, the CDR3 reads TGTGCCACCAGCAACGCCCGAAGAACAGGGGACCAGCCCCAGCATTTT. Amino acids: CATSNARRTGDQPQHF. The chain uses TRBV15 and TRBJ1-5; 7 nucleotides align to TRBD1. The CDR3 runs to 16 residues. J gave up 7 bases and V 4 bases, and 13 bases lay outside the gene matches. CDR1 is LNHNV and CDR2 is YYDKDF in the germline V gene (reference sequence).

This chain uses TRBV6-6 with TRBJ2-7, with 9 bases matching TRBD1. CDR3 size: 16 residues. Germline V gene sequence: CDR1 MNHNY, CDR2 SVGAGI (reference sequence). Trimming took 2 bases from V and 0 from J; bases not matched to a gene: 5. CDR3 in amino acids: CASSYSDRGSSYEQYF. CDR3 nucleotides: TGTGCCAGCAGTTACAGTGACAGGGGGAGCTCCTACGAGCAGTACTTC.

This chain links TRBV6-4 with TRBJ2-6; D is unresolved. The CDR3 extends over 14 amino acids. Germline lookup yields CDR1 MRHNA and CDR2 SNTAGT. The V gene lost 6 bases and the J gene lost 0 bases, with 6 bases spanning the gap. CDR3 bases: TGTGCCAGCAGCAATAGCTCTGGGGCCAACGTCCTGACTTTC. Its protein product is CASSNSSGANVLTF.

V usage is TRBV6-5 and J usage is TRBJ2-7, with unresolved D. Trimming cost V 1 base and J 2 bases, with 6 bases left between them. The CDR3 runs 13 residues. Germline V gene sequence: CDR1 MNHEY, CDR2 SVGAGI. CDR3 loop: CASSYFQTYEQYF. Written as DNA, the CDR3 is TGTGCCAGCAGTTACTTTCAAACCTACGAGCAGTACTTC.

The chain has TRBV7-9 and TRBJ1-3, with D possibly matching TRBD1 (6 bases). The germline V and J ends were trimmed by 3 bases and 0 bases, with 12 bases remaining between them. From germline, CDR1 is SEHNR and CDR2 FQNEAQ (reference sequence). The CDR3 extends over 16 amino acids. The CDR3 nucleotides are TGTGCCAGCAGCTTTACCGGACAGAGCTCTGGAAACACCATATATTTT. This translates into CASSFTGQSSGNTIYF.

The chain has TRBV6-6 and TRBJ2-7, with D possibly TRBD1 on 5 matching bases. The CDR3 consists of 16 residues. CDR1 and CDR2 from the germline V gene are MNHNY and SVGAGI (reference sequence). Trimming removed 7 bases at V and 3 bases at J, with 22 bases between. In nucleotides, the CDR3 is TGTGCCAGCACCATGTTACGGAGACAGCAGTTCTACGAGCAGTACTTC. This codes for CASTMLRRQQFYEQYF.

V usage is TRBV28 and J usage is TRBJ1-1, with TRBD1 as a possible D gene (5 bases). V was trimmed by 7 bases and J by 6 bases, leaving 15 bases between them. Germline V gives CDR1 MDHEN, CDR2 SYDVKM. This CDR3 comprises 13 residues. The CDR3, as DNA: TGTGCCAGCACCCCAGTGACAGCCTCTGAAGCTTTCTTT. Translation gives CASTPVTASEAFF.

This clone is a singleton in its sample. V is TRBV27 and J is TRBJ2-2; D call uncertain. The CDR3 is 13 amino acids. Germline V gives CDR1 MNHEY, CDR2 SMNVEV (reference sequence). Trimming took 4 bases from V and 5 from J, leaving 8 bases between them. CDR3 sequence (DNA): TGTGCCAGCAGTTCGACTTTAACCGGGGAGCTGTTTTTT. This gives the protein CASSSTLTGELFF.

The chain combines TRBV19 with TRBJ2-2, with 7 positions matching TRBD2. The CDR3 extends over 14 amino acids. Germline loops: CDR1 LNHDA, CDR2 SQIVND (reference sequence). Trimming took 7 bases from V and 4 from J; bases not matched to a gene: 6. Here the CDR3 DNA reads TGTGCCAGTATCAAGCGCGGGAGCACCGGGGAGCTGTTTTTT. Translated, it gives CASIKRGSTGELFF.

This chain links TRBV7-9 with TRBJ2-5; a possible D gene is TRBD1 (6 bases). CDR1 and CDR2 from the germline V gene are SEHNR and FQNEAQ (reference sequence). The CDR3 contains 15 residues. Trimming shortened V by 0 bases and J by 0 bases, and 8 bases separated the two germline ends. The CDR3 DNA reads TGTGCCAGCAGCTTAGCCCGGGACAACCAAGAGACCCAGTACTTC. Its translation: CASSLARDNQETQYF.

The rearrangement links TRBV28 to TRBJ2-4; 7 bases fit TRBD2. The junction had 9 bases not matched to a gene; V was cut back by 8 bases and J by 8 bases. Germline V gene lookup returns CDR1 MDHEN and CDR2 SYDVKM. The CDR3 length is 13 residues. The DNA of the CDR3 is TGTGCCAGCCTGAGGGCGGGGGAAGACATTCAGTACTTC. Its translation is CASLRAGEDIQYF.

The gene calls are TRBV19 and TRBJ1-4; 8 bases fit TRBD1. V was clipped by 4 bases and J by 2 bases; unmatched bases: 6. From germline, CDR1 is LNHDA and CDR2 SQIVND (reference sequence). This CDR3 is 16 amino acids long. CDR3 coding DNA: TGTGCCAGTAGTAAGAGACAGGGGAGGACTAATGAAAAACTGTTTTTT. Residues: CASSKRQGRTNEKLFF.

V gene TRBV7-9 combines with J gene TRBJ2-1, with 10 bases identical to TRBD2. Per the germline V gene, CDR1 is SEHNR and CDR2 is FQNEAQ (reference sequence). Trimming at V came to 3 bases and at J to 7 bases, leaving 6 bases not matched to a gene. The CDR3 runs 15 residues. CDR3 sequence (DNA): TGTGCCAGCAGCTTGCCTAGCGGGAGTCGTAATGAGCAGTTCTTC. Amino acid sequence: CASSLPSGSRNEQFF.

V and J are TRBV2 and TRBJ1-1, with 11 nucleotides matching TRBD1. The germline CDR1 and CDR2 sequences are SNHLY and FYNNEI. The V and J ends lost 10 bases and 2 bases, in that order; junction bases with no gene match: 9. This CDR3 has 15 amino acids. Written as DNA, the CDR3 is TGTGCCAACCGGGACAGGGGGTATGGAAACACTGAAGCTTTCTTT. Translation: CANRDRGYGNTEAFF.

The rearrangement joins TRBV6-5 to TRBJ2-4; possible D gene TRBD1, 5 bases. Germline CDR1 and CDR2: MNHEY and SVGAGI. Trimming pared 0 bases from V and 3 bases from J, leaving 12 bases between. The CDR3 runs 16 residues. For the CDR3, the DNA is TGTGCCAGCAGTTACTCGGGGCAGGGCGTCAAAAACATTCAGTACTTC. It is translated as CASSYSGQGVKNIQYF.

The rearrangement links TRBV5-1 to TRBJ2-3; no reliable D call. Trimming stripped 4 bases from V and 4 bases from J, with 10 bases between. Germline assignment: CDR1 SGHRS and CDR2 YFSETQ. The CDR3 is made up of 13 amino acids. CDR3 amino acids: CASSRITADTQYF. The CDR3 nucleotides read TGCGCCAGCAGCCGGATAACAGCAGATACGCAGTATTTT.

The V call is TRBV13, the J call TRBJ2-5; TRBD1 agrees at 8 bases. V was pared by 5 bases and J by 4 bases, with 15 bases of the junction left unmatched. The CDR3 runs 17 residues. Germline values: CDR1 PRHDT, CDR2 FYEKMQ (reference sequence). CDR3 coding DNA: TGTGCCAGCAGCCCTCCGGATATCCAGGGGGCCATAGAGACCCAGTACTTC. This translates into CASSPPDIQGAIETQYF.

The rearrangement links TRBV27 to TRBJ2-7; 11 positions match TRBD1. The CDR3 is 15 amino acids. V trimming: 3 bases; J trimming: 4 bases; junction bases outside the gene matches: 5. Germline V gives CDR1 MNHEY, CDR2 SMNVEV (reference sequence). The CDR3 sequence: CASSFMGTGGYEQYF. For the CDR3, the DNA is TGTGCCAGCAGTTTTATGGGGACAGGGGGATACGAGCAGTACTTC.

This clone came up once. The chain has TRBV9 and TRBJ1-6; a weak D match, TRBD1 (5 bases). The CDR3 covers 15 residues. Trimming left V 4 bases short and J 10 bases short, with 18 bases between. CDR1 SGDLS and CDR2 YYNGEE come from the germline V gene. The CDR3 loop is CASSLRDSSYSPLHF. The CDR3 nucleotides are TGTGCCAGCAGCTTAAGGGACTCGAGCTACTCACCCCTCCACTTT.

CDR3 sequence (DNA): TGCGCCAGCAGCCCCGGGGTCGTAGCGGGAGATTCCTACGAGCAGTACTTC. It yields the protein CASSPGVVAGDSYEQYF. This chain uses TRBV23-1 with TRBJ2-7; the match to TRBD2 covers 9 bases. TRBV23-1 has ORF status, its function being uncertain. This CDR3 spans 17 amino acids. Trimming at V came to 6 bases and at J to 1 base, leaving 13 bases not matched to a gene.

The chain uses TRBV5-6 and TRBJ2-7; D is undetermined. Germline V gene sequence: CDR1 SGHDT, CDR2 YYEEEE. Trimming removed 2 bases at V and 3 bases at J, with 9 bases between. This CDR3 region has 13 residues. CDR3: CASSFNPGYEQYF. The CDR3 nucleotides read TGTGCCAGCAGCTTTAACCCCGGCTACGAGCAGTACTTC.

As concerns this clone: Sequence at one end of the junction differs from germline and may be a read error. V gene TRBV9 combines with J gene TRBJ1-3; D perhaps matches TRBD1 (5 bases). This CDR3 contains 12 residues. CDR1 and CDR2 from the germline V gene are SGDLS and YYNGEE. Written as DNA, the CDR3 is TGTGCCAGCAGCTCGGGGGGAACCACCATATATTTT. This gives the protein CASSSGGTTIYF.

This chain connects TRBV15 to TRBJ2-3; D gene unclear. The CDR3 consists of 16 residues. The V and J ends lost 0 bases and 1 base respectively, with 11 bases between them. Germline CDR1 reads LNHNV; CDR2 reads YYDKDF (reference sequence). The CDR3 coding sequence is TGTGCCACCAGCAGAGATCGCCCAGGCGGCACAGATACGCAGTATTTT. Its protein product is CATSRDRPGGTDTQYF.

CDR3 in amino acids: CASSIVFRSGANVLTF. CDR3 DNA: TGTGCCAGTAGTATAGTGTTCCGTTCTGGGGCCAACGTCCTGACTTTC. The rearrangement uses TRBV19 and TRBJ2-6, with D hard to call. The germline V and J ends were trimmed by 1 base and 1 base, with 8 bases remaining between them. CDR3 size: 16 residues. Germline V gene data show CDR1 as LNHDA and CDR2 as SQIVND (reference sequence).

CDR3: CASSRPPGGLSYNEQFF. The CDR3 coding sequence is TGTGCCAGCAGCCGCCCCCCAGGGGGCTTGTCCTACAATGAGCAGTTCTTC. The gene calls are TRBV11-2 and TRBJ2-1; 8 bases match TRBD1. In germline, CDR1 is SGHAT, CDR2 FQNNGV. The ends lost 5 bases at V and 1 base at J; junction bases unmatched: 10. This CDR3 region has 17 residues.